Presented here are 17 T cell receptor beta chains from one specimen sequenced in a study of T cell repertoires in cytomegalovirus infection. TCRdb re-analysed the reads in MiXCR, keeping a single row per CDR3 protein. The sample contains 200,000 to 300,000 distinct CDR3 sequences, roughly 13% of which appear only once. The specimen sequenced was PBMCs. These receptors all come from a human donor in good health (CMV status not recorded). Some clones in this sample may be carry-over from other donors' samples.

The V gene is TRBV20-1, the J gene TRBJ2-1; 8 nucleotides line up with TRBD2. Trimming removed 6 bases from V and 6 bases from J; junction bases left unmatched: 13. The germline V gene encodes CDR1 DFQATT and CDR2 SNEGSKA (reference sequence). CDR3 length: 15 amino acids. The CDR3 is CSAKRGLAGLNEQFF. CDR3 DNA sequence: TGCAGTGCAAAGCGAGGGCTAGCGGGTCTCAATGAGCAGTTCTTC.

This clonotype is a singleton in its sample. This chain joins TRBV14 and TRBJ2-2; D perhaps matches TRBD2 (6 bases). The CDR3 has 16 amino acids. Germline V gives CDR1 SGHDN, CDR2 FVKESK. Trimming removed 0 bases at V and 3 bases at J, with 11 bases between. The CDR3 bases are TGTGCCAGCAGCCAAGATTCTAGCGTGTACACCGGGGAGCTGTTTTTT. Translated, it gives CASSQDSSVYTGELFF.

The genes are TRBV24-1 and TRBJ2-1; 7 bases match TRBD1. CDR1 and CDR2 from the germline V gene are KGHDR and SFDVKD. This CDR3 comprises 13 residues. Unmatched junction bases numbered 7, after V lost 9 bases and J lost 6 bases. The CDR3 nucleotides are TGTGCCACCGGACAGGTACCTTTCAATGAGCAGTTCTTC. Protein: CATGQVPFNEQFF.

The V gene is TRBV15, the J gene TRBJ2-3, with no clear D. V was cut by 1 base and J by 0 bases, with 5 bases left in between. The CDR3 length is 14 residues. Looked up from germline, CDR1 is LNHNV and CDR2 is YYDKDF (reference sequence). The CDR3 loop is CATSRAVSTDTQYF. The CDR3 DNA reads TGTGCCACCAGCAGAGCGGTTAGCACAGATACGCAGTATTTT.

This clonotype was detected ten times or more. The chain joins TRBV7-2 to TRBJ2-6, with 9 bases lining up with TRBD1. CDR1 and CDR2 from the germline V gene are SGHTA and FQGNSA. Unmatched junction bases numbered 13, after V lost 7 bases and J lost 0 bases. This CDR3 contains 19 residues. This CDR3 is CASTHGGGQGYSGANVLTF. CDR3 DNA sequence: TGTGCCAGCACCCATGGCGGGGGACAGGGCTACTCTGGGGCCAACGTCCTGACTTTC. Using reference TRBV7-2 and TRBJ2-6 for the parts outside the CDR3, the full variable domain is GAGVSQSPSNKVTEKGKDVELRCDPISGHTALYWYRQSLGQGLEFLIYFQGNSAPDKSGLPSDRFSAERTGGSVSTLTIQRTQQEDSAVYLCASTHGGGQGYSGANVLTFGAGSRLTVL.

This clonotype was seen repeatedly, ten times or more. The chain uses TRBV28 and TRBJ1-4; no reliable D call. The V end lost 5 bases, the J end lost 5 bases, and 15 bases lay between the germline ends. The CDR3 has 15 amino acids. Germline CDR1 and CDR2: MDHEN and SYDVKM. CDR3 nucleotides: TGTGCCAGCAGTCTCCTCGTACGCGGGAATGAAAAACTGTTTTTT. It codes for CASSLLVRGNEKLFF.

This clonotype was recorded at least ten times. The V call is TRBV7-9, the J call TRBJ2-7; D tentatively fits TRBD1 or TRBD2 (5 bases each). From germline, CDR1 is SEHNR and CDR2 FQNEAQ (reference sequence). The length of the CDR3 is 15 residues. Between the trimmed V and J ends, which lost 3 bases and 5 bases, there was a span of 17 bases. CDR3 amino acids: CASSFLGETEHEQYF. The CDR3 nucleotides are TGTGCCAGCAGCTTTTTGGGGGAGACAGAGCACGAGCAGTACTTC. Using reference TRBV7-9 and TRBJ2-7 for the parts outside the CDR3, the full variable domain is DTGVSQNPRHKITKRGQNVTFRCDPISEHNRLYWYRQTLGQGPEFLTYFQNEAQLEKSRLLSDRFSAERPKGSFSTLEIQRTEQGDSAMYLCASSFLGETEHEQYFGPGTRLTVT.

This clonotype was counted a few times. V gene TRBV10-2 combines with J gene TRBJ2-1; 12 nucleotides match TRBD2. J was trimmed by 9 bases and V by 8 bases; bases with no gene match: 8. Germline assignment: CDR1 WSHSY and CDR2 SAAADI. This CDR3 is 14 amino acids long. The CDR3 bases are TGCGCCAGCTGGGCTAGCGGGGGGGCCGCTGAGCAGTTCTTC. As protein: CASWASGGAAEQFF.

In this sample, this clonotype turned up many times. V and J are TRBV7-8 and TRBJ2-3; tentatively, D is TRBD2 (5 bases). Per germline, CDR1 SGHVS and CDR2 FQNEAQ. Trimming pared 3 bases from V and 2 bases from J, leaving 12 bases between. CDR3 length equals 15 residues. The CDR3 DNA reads TGTGCCAGCAGCTTCCCGGCGACTATCACAGATACGCAGTATTTT. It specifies CASSFPATITDTQYF. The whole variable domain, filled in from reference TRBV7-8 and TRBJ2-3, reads GAGVSQSPRYKVAKRGQDVALRCDPISGHVSLFWYQQALGQGPEFLTYFQNEAQLDKSGLPSDRFFAERPEGSVSTLKIQRTQQEDSAVYLCASSFPATITDTQYFGPGTRLTVL.

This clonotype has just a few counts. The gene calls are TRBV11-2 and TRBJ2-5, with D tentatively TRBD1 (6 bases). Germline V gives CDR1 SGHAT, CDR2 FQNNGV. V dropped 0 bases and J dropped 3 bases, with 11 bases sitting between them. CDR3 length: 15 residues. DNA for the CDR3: TGTGCCAGCAGCTTAGACGGCAGGGGTAAAGAGACCCAGTACTTC. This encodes CASSLDGRGKETQYF.

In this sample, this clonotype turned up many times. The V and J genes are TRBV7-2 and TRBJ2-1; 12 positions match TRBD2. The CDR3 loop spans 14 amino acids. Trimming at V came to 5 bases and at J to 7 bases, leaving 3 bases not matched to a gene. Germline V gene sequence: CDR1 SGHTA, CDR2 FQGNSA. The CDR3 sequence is CASSPSGRGNEQFF. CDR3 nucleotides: TGTGCCAGCAGCCCTAGCGGGAGGGGGAATGAGCAGTTCTTC.

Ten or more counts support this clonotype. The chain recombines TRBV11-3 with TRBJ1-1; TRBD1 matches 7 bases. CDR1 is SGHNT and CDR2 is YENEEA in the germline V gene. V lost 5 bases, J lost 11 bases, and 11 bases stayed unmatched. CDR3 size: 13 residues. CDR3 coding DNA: TGTGCCAGCAGCCCCACTACAGGGGACTACGCTTTCTTT. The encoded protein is CASSPTTGDYAFF.

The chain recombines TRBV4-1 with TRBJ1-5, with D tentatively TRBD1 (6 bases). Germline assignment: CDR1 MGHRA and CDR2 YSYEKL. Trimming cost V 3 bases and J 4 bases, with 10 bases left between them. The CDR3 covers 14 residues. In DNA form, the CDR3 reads TGCGCCAGCAGCCATTCAGGGGCAAATCAGCCCCAGCATTTT. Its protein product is CASSHSGANQPQHF.

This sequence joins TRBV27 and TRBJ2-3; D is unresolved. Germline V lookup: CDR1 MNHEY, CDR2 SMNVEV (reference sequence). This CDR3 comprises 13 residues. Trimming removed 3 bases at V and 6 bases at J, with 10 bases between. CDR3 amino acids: CASSFQFADTQYF. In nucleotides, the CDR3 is TGTGCCAGCAGTTTTCAATTTGCGGATACGCAGTATTTT.

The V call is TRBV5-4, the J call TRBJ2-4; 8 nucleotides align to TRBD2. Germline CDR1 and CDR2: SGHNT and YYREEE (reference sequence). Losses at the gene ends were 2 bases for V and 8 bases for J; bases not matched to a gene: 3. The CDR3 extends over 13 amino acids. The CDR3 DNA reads TGTGCCAGCAGCTTCTCGGGGGGGGACATTCAGTACTTC. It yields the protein CASSFSGGDIQYF.

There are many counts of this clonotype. The CDR3: CASSQEWGSRYEQYF. The CDR3 DNA follows: TGCGCCAGCAGCCAAGAATGGGGGAGTCGCTACGAGCAGTACTTC. The chain combines TRBV4-3 with TRBJ2-7; the D call may be TRBD1 or TRBD2 (5 bases each). Germline CDR1 and CDR2: LGHNA and YSLEER. Trimming pared 0 bases from V and 3 bases from J, leaving 12 bases between. This CDR3 contains 15 residues.

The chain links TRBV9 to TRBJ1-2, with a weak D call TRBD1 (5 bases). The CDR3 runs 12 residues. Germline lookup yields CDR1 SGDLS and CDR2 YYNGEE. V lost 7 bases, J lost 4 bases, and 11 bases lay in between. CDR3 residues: CASQTESYGYTF. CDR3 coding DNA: TGTGCCAGCCAGACAGAATCCTATGGCTACACCTTC.